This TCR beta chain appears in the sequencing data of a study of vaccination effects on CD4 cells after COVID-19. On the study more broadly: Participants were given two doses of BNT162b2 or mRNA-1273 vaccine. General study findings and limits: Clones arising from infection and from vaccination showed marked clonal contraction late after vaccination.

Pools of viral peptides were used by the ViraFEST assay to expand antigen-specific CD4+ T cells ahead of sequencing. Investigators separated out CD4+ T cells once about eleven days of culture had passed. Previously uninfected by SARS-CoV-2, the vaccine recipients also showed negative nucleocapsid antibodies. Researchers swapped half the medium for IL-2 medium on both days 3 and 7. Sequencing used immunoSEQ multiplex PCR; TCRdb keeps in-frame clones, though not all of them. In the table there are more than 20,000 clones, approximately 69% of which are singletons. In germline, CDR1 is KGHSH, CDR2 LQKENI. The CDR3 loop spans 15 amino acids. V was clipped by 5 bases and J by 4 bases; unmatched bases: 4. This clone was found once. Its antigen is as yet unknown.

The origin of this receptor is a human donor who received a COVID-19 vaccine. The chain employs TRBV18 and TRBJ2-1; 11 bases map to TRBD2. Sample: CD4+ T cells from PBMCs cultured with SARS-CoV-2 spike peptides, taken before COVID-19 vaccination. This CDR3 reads CASSSGTSGYNEQFF. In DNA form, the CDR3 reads TGTGCCAGCTCATCCGGGACTAGCGGATACAATGAGCAGTTCTTC.